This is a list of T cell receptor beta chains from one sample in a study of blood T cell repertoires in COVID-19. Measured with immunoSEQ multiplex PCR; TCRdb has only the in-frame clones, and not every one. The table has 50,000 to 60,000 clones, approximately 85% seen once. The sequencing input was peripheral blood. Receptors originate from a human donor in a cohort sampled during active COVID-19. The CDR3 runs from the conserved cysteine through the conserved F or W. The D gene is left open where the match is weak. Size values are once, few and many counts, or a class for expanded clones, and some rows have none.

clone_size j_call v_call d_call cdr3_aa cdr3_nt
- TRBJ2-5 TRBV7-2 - CASSPGHPRGETQYF TGTGCCAGCAGCCCGGGACATCCCCGGGGAGAGACCCAGTACTTC
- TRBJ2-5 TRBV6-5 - CASSSGQLETQYF TGTGCCAGCAGTTCCGGACAGTTAGAGACCCAGTACTTC
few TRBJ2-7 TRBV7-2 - CASSLRGYSYEQYF TGTGCCAGCAGCTTAAGAGGGTACTCCTACGAGCAGTACTTC
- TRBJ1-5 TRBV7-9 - CASTGGTSNQPQHF TGTGCCAGCACCGGAGGGACCAGCAATCAGCCCCAGCATTTT
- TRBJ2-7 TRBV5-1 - CASSLVGGYEQYF TGCGCCAGCAGCTTGGTTGGCGGCTACGAGCAGTACTTC
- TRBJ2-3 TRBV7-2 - CASSPGRSRGDTQYF TGTGCCAGCAGCCCCGGGAGGAGCAGGGGAGATACGCAGTATTTT
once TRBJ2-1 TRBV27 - CASSLLRDMANEQFF TGTGCCAGCAGTTTACTCCGGGACATGGCCAATGAGCAGTTCTTC
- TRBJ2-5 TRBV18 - CASSPNSGRRETQYF TGTGCCAGCTCACCAAACAGCGGCAGGCGGGAGACCCAGTACTTC
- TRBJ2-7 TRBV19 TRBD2 CASSIGTSKSYEQYF TGTGCCAGTAGTATAGGGACTAGCAAATCCTACGAGCAGTACTTC
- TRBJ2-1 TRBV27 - CASRTGGPGSYNEQFF TGTGCCAGCAGAACCGGCGGTCCCGGCTCCTACAATGAGCAGTTCTTC
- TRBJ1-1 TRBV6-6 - CASSYTQGPEAFF TGTGCCAGCAGTTACACTCAGGGGCCTGAAGCTTTCTTT
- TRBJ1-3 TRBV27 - CASSLNFFGGNTIYF TGTGCCAGCAGTTTGAACTTCTTCGGTGGAAACACCATATATTTT
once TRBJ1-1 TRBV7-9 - CASSLEQWNTEAFF TGTGCCAGCAGCTTAGAACAGTGGAACACTGAAGCTTTCTTT
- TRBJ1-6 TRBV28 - CASSFDKFYNSPLHF TGTGCCAGCAGTTTTGACAAGTTTTATAATTCACCCCTCCACTTT
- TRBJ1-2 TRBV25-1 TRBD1 CASSTAQGEYGYTF TGTGCCAGCAGTACAGCCCAGGGGGAATATGGCTACACCTTC
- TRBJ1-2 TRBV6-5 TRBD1 CASRGQGSYGYTF TGTGCCAGCAGGGGACAGGGGAGCTATGGCTACACCTTC
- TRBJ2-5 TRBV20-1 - CSASGYRDSQETQYF TGCAGTGCTAGTGGATACAGGGATTCCCAAGAGACCCAGTACTTC
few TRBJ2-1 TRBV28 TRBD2 CASSGSGSPLRPQFF TGTGCCAGCAGTGGAAGCGGGAGCCCCCTTCGTCCCCAGTTCTTC
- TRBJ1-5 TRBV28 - CASGGRVGSQPQHF TGTGCCAGCGGGGGCAGGGTAGGCAGTCAGCCCCAGCATTTT
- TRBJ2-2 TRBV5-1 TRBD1 CASSPSGTGGTGELFF TGCGCCAGCAGCCCTTCCGGGACAGGGGGAACCGGGGAGCTGTTTTTT
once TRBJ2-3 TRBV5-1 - CASSFAGRGTDTQYF TGCGCCAGCAGCTTTGCGGGCCGGGGCACAGATACGCAGTATTTT
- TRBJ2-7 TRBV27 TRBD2 CASSFHWTSGSSYEQYF TGTGCCAGCAGTTTTCATTGGACTAGCGGGAGCTCCTACGAGCAGTACTTC
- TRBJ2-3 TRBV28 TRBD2 CASSLTLAGGPGDTQYF TGTGCCAGCAGTTTAACCCTAGCGGGAGGGCCCGGAGATACGCAGTATTTT
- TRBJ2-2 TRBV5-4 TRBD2 CASSLGLAGAGELFF TGTGCCAGCAGCTTGGGACTAGCGGGAGCCGGGGAGCTGTTTTTT